This TCR beta chain was captured in a study of T cells in Graves' hyperthyroidism and ophthalmopathy. This clonotype was seen repeatedly, ten times or more. Diagnostic assessment was based on clinical symptoms, serum thyroxine and TRAb, thyroid ultrasound and orbital computed tomography. The source material, RNA transcripts, was used to amplify TCR beta CDR3 regions. The HTBI primer set was used in a first-round RT-PCR of the TCR CDR3. TCRdb used MiXCR to reprocess the multiplex PCR reads, holding one entry per CDR3 protein. The sample carries 500,000 to 750,000 distinct CDR3 sequences, approximately 14% recorded once. Specimen: blood. The receptor was isolated from a woman aged 25 to 39 with Graves' hyperthyroidism.

CDR3 sequence: CASSPGRTGNYYGYTF. CDR3 DNA sequence: TGTGCCAGCTCACCGGGCAGGACAGGGAACTACTATGGCTACACCTTC. V gene TRBV18 combines with J gene TRBJ1-2, with TRBD1 identical over 8 bases. Germline V CDR1 and CDR2: KGHSH, LQKENI. V lost 3 bases to trimming and J lost 3 bases; unmatched junction nucleotides: 9. The CDR3 is 16 amino acids.